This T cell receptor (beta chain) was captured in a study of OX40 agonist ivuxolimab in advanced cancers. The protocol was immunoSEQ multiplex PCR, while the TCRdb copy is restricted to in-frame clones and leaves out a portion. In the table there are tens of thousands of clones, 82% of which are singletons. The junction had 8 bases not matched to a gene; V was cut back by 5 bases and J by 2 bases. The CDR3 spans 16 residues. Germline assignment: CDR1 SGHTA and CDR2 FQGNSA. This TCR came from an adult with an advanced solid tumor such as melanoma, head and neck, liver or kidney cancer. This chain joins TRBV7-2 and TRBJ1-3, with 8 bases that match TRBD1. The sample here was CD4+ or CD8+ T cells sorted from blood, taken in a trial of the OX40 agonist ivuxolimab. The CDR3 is CASSRSQGATGNTIYF. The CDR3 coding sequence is TGTGCCAGCAGCCGATCTCAGGGGGCTACTGGAAACACCATATATTTT.